This TCR beta chain is drawn from a study of T cell responses to AZD1222 COVID-19 vaccine. Study findings and constraints: Once two AZD1222 doses were given, Spike-specific TCR breadth and depth went up.

Sequencing used immunoSEQ multiplex PCR; TCRdb keeps in-frame clones, though not all of them. The sample holds some 150,000 clones, about 88% seen once. V trimming: 0 bases; J trimming: 5 bases; junction bases outside the gene matches: 11. CDR3 length: 19 amino acids. Germline loops: CDR1 LGHNA, CDR2 YNFKEQ. Comments on this clone: Its cognate antigen is unknown.

Sequenced here: peripheral blood, sampled after recovery from COVID-19. This chain uses TRBV4-2 with TRBJ2-2, with 11 bases fitting TRBD2. This sequence originates from an adult who had recovered from COVID-19. The CDR3 region has the DNA TGTGCCAGCAGCCAAGATTTGCCCTTAGCGGGGGGGCGAACCGGGGAGCTGTTTTTT. This sequence encodes CASSQDLPLAGGRTGELFF.